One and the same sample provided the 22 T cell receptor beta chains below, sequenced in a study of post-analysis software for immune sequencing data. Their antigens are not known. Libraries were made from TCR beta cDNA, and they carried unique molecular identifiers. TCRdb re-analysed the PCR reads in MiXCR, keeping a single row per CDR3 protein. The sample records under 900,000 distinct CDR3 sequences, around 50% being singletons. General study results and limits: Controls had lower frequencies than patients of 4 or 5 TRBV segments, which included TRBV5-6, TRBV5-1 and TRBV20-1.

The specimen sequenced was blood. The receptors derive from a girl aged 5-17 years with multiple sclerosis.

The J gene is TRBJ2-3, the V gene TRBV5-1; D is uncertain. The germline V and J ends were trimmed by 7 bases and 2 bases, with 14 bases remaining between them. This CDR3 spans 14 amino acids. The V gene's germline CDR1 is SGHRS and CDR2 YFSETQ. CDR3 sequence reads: CASFRAHLTDTQYF. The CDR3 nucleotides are TGCGCCAGCTTCCGGGCCCACCTCACAGATACGCAGTATTTT.

The CDR3 sequence: CASALTGYEQYF. The CDR3 DNA is TGCGCCAGCGCGTTAACTGGGTACGAGCAGTACTTC. J is TRBJ2-5 and V is TRBV5-1; no clear D gene. The DNA end is a closer match to TRBJ2-7, so the J assignment may be wrong. The germline V gene encodes CDR1 SGHRS and CDR2 YFSETQ. The CDR3 spans 12 residues.

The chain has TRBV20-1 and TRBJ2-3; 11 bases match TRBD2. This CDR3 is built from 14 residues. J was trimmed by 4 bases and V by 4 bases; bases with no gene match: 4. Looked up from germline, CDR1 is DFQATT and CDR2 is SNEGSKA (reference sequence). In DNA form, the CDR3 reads TGCAGTGCTATAGCGGGGGGGCTCGCAGATACGCAGTATTTT. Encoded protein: CSAIAGGLADTQYF.

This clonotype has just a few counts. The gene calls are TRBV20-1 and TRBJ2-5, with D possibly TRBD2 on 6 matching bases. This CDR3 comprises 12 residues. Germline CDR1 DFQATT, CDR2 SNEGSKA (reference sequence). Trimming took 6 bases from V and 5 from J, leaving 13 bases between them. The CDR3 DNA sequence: TGCAGTGCCCCCCTAGCGTCGGAGACCCAGTACTTC. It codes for CSAPLASETQYF.

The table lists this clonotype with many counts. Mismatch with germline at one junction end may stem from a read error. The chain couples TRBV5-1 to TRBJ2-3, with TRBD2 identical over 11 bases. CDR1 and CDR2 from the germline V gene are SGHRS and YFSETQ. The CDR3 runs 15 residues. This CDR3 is CASSLLAGDTDTQYF. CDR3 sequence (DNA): TGTGCCAGCAGCTTACTAGCGGGGGACACAGATACGCAGTATTTT.

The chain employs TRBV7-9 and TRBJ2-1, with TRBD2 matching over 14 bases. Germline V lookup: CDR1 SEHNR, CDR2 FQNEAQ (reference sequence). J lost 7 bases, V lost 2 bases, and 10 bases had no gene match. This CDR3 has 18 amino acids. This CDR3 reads CASSLLGLAGAKGNEQFF. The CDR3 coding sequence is TGTGCCAGCAGCTTATTGGGACTAGCGGGAGCTAAGGGAAATGAGCAGTTCTTC.

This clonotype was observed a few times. The CDR3 nucleotides read TGTGCCATCAGGGGACAGGGACCAGATACGCAGTATTTT. Encoded protein: CAIRGQGPDTQYF. The chain is built from TRBV10-3 and TRBJ2-3; 9 nucleotides agree with TRBD1. CDR1 is ENHRY, CDR2 SYGVKD, per germline. The V segment lost 6 bases and the J segment 4 bases; nucleotides outside the gene matches: 2. CDR3 length equals 13 residues.

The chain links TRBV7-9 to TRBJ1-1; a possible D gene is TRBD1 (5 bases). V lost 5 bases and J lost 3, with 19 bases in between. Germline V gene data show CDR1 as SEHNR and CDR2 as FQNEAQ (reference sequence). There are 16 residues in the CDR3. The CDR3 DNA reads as TGTGCCAGCAGCCACCTCGCGGCAGGGTCGGACACTGAAGCTTTCTTT. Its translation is CASSHLAAGSDTEAFF.

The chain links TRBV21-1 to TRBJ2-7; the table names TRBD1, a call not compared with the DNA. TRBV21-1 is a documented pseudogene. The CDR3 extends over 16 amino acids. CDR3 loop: CASSIDRGSSCYEQYF. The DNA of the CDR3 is TGTGCCAGCAGCATAGACCGGGGCAGTAGTTGCTACGAGCAGTACTTC.

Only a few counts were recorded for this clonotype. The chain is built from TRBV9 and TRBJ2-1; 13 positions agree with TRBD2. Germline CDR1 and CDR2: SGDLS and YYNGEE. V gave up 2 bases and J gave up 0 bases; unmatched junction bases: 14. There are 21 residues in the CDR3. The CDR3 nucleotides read TGTGCCAGCAGCGTCGGTTCTCTGAGGACTAGCGGGAGTCGCTCCTACAATGAGCAGTTCTTC. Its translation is CASSVGSLRTSGSRSYNEQFF.

The CDR3 sequence: CSVERTPEAFF. In nucleotides, the CDR3 is TGCAGCGTTGAACGTACACCTGAAGCTTTCTTT. The chain couples TRBV29-1 to TRBJ1-1; D unresolved. The CDR3 length is 11 residues. Per the germline V gene, CDR1 is SQVTM and CDR2 is ANQGSEA. Trimming left V 2 bases short and J 6 bases short, with 7 bases between. Using reference TRBV29-1 and TRBJ1-1 for the parts outside the CDR3, the full variable domain is SAVISQKPSRDICQRGTSLTIQCQVDSQVTMMFWYRQQPGQSLTLIATANQGSEATYESGFVIDKFPISRPNLTFSTLTVSNMSPEDSSIYLCSVERTPEAFFGQGTRLTVV.

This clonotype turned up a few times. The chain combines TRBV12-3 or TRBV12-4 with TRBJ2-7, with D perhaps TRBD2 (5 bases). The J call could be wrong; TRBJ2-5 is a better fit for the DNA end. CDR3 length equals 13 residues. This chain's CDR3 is CASSFMREGTQYF. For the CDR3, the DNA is TGTGCCAGCAGTTTTATGAGGGAAGGGACCCAGTACTTC.

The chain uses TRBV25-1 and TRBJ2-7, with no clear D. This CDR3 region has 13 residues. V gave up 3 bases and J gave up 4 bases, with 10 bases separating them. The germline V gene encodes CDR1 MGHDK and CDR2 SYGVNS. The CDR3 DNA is TGTGCCAGCAGTGATCTCGCTGCATACGAGCAGTACTTC. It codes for CASSDLAAYEQYF.

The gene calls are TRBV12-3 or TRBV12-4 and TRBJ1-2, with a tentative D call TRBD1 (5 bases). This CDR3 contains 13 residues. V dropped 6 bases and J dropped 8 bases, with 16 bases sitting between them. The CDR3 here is CASSGDGEKGYTF. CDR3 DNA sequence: TGTGCCAGCAGCGGGGACGGTGAAAAAGGCTACACCTTC.

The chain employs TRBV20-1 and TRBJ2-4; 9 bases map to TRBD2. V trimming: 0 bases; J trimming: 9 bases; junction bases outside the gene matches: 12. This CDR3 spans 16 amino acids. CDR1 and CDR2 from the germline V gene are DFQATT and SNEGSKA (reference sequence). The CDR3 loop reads CSARDMAGGRLGIQYF. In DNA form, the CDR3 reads TGCAGTGCTAGAGATATGGCGGGGGGGCGACTTGGCATTCAGTACTTC.

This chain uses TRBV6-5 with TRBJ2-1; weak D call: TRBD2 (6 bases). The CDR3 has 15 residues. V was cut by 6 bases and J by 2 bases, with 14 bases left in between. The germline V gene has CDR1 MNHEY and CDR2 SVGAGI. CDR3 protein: CASSPGLRAYNEQFF. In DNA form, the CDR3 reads TGTGCCAGCAGCCCGGGACTTCGGGCCTACAATGAGCAGTTCTTC.

In nucleotides, the CDR3 is TGTGCCAGCTCACCACTGTCTAGCGGGATGGTGGAGACCCAGTACTTC. Residues: CASSPLSSGMVETQYF. The V call is TRBV18, the J call TRBJ2-5, with 9 nucleotides matching TRBD2. With 1 base clipped from V and 5 bases from J, the junction kept 8 bases outside the gene matches. This CDR3 is built from 16 residues. Germline-derived CDR1 and CDR2 are KGHSH and LQKENI.

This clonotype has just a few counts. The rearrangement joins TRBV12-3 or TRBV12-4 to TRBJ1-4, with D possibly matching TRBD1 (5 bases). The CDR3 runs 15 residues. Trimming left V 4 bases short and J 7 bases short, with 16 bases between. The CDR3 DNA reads TGTGCCAGCAGTTGGGGGTTTGTTACGGGTGAAAAACTGTTTTTT. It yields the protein CASSWGFVTGEKLFF.

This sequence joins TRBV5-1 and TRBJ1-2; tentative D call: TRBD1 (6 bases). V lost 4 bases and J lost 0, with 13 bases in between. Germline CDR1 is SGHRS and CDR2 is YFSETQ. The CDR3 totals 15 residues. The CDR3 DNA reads TGCGCCAGCAGCCCAACCGGGACAACTAACTATGGCTACACCTTC. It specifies CASSPTGTTNYGYTF.

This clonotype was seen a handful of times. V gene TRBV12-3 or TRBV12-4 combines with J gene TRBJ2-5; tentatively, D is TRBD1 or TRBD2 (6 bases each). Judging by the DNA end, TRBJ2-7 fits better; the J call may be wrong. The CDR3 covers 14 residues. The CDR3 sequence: CASSSAGHRGEQYF. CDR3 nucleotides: TGTGCCAGCAGTTCGGCGGGACACCGCGGCGAGCAGTACTTC.

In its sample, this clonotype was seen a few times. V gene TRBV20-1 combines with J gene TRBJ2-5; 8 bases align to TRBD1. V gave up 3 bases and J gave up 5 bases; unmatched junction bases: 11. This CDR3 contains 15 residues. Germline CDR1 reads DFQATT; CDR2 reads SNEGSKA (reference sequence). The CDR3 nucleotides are TGCAGTGCTAGTATCGTGACAGGGGTAAGGGAGACCCAGTACTTC. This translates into CSASIVTGVRETQYF.

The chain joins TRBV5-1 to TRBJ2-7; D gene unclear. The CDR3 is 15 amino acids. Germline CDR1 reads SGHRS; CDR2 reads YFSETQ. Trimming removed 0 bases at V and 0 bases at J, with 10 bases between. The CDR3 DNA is TGCGCCAGCAGCTTGGGTACATCCTACTCCTACGAGCAGTACTTC. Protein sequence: CASSLGTSYSYEQYF. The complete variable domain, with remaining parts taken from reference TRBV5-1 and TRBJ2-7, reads KAGVTQTPRYLIKTRGQQVTLSCSPISGHRSVSWYQQTPGQGLQFLFEYFSETQRNKGNFPGRFSGRQFSNSRSEMNVSTLELGDSALYLCASSLGTSYSYEQYFGPGTRLTVT.